This TCR beta chain was recovered during a study of T-cell reconstitution after alpha-beta-depleted transplantation in children (dated by TCRdb to the mid-2010s). Describing the broader study: Using TCR repertoire profiling, the study followed T-cell immune reconstitution in a quantitative way in children after TCRalphabeta/CD19-depleted allogeneic hematopoietic cell transplantation. What the research found in general, with its limitations: In some patients, high TCRbeta diversity at day 60 was attributed to recipient T cells and intrathymic progenitors that had survived conditioning. Apparently early alphabetaT-cell count recovery about two months after transplant reportedly relied on only several hundred rapidly expanded clones derived from non-depleted graft cells. Over the following months the frequencies of hyperexpanded clones went down, and after one year T-cell counts and TCRbeta diversity were mostly credited to newly produced T cells.

Libraries were prepared through PCR. For sequencing, an Illumina HiSeq 2500 was employed. To normalize quantification of the TCRbeta repertoire, the TCR libraries were built with molecular barcoding that relied on unique molecular identifiers. Starting from the raw public reads, TCRdb applied fastp trimming at Q25, assembled clones with MiXCR and retained in-frame beta chains. Each entry is one CDR3 protein sequence, shown with its most common DNA and genes. The sample yields some 600,000 distinct CDR3 sequences; roughly 13% were counted once. 2% to 2.5% of the sample is taken by the ten largest. As regards this clonotype: This clone's antigen is unknown. No much larger clonotype is one base removed from it; base qualities were not supplied.

The CDR3 has 15 amino acids, counting the end cysteine and phenylalanine. Only CDR3 DNA remains: 45 bases, in frame from the first base. CDR1 and CDR2, looked up from the germline V gene, are KGHSH and LQKENI. Relative to germline, V is 6 bases shorter and J is 3 bases shorter, with 16 bases between their ends. Read against the paper, the sample's treatment or condition label means: allogeneic hematopoietic cell transplantation with graft depleted of TCRalphabeta T cells and CD19 B cells. The children who served as transplant recipients had been given grafts of TCRalphabeta/CD19-depleted allogeneic hematopoietic cells.

The chain couples TRBV18 to TRBJ2-3, with the D gene tentatively TRBD1 or TRBD2, based on 7 matching bases in each. Sequences were derived from PBMCs, mostly from graft donor cells, sampled 360 days after TCRalphabeta/CD19-depleted stem cell transplant. The receptor comes from a male patient younger than 18 who had a stem cell transplant for acute myeloid leukemia, so the T cells may come from the graft donor. This receptor carries the CDR3 CASSRQGGFTDTQYF. The DNA sequence reads TGTGCCAGCTCCCGACAGGGAGGGTTTACAGATACGCAGTATTTT.